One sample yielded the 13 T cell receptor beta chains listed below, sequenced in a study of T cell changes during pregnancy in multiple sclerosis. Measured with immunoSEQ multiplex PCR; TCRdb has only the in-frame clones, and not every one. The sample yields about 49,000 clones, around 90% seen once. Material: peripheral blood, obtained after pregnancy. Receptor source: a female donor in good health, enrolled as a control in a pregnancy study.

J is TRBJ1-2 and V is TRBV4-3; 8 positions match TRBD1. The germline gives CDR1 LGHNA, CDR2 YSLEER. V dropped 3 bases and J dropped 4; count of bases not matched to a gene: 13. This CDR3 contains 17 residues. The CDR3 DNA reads TGCGCCAGCAGCCAGGCGCCGGGACAGGACTTTAGCTATGGCTACACCTTC. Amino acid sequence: CASSQAPGQDFSYGYTF.

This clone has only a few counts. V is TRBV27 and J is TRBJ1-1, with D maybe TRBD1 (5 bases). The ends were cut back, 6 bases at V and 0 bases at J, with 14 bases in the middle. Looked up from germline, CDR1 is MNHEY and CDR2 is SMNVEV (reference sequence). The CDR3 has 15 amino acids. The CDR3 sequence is CASSRDFAMNTEAFF. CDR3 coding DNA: TGTGCCAGCAGCAGGGATTTCGCTATGAACACTGAAGCTTTCTTT.

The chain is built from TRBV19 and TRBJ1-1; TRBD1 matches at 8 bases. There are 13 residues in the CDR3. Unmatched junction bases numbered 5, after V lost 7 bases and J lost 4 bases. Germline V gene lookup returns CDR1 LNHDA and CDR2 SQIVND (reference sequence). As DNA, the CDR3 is TGTGCCAGTACCCAGGGGGCGGGCACTGAAGCTTTCTTT. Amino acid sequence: CASTQGAGTEAFF.

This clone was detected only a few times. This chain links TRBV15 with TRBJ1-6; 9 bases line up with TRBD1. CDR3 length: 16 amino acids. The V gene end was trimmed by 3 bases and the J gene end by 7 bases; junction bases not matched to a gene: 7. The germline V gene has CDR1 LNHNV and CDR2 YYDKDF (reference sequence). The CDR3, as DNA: TGTGCCACCAGCAGTTTTTTGACAGGGGGGAATTCACCCCTCCACTTT. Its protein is CATSSFLTGGNSPLHF.

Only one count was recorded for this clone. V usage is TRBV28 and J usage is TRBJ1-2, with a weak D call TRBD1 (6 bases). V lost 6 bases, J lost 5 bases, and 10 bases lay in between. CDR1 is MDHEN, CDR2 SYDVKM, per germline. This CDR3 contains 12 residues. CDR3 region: CASSGQKYGYTF. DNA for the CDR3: TGTGCCAGCAGCGGACAGAAATATGGCTACACCTTC.

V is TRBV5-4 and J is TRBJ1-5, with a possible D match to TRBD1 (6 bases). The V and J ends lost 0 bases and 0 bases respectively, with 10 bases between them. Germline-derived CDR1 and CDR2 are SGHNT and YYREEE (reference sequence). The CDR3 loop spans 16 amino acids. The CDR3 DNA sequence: TGTGCCAGCAGCTTGGGGGACACACATAGCAATCAGCCCCAGCATTTT. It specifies CASSLGDTHSNQPQHF.

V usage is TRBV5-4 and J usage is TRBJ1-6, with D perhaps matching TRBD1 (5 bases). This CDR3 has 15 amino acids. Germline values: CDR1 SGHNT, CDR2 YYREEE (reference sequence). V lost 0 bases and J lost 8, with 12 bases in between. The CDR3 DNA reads TGTGCCAGCAGCTTGGCCGAGGGGAGGGATTCACCCCTCCACTTT. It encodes CASSLAEGRDSPLHF.

CDR3 protein: CASRNQRTGGTDTQYF. The CDR3 DNA reads as TGTGCCAGCAGGAACCAACGGACAGGGGGCACAGATACGCAGTATTTT. The V gene is TRBV2, the J gene TRBJ2-3, with 9 bases fitting TRBD1. In germline, CDR1 is SNHLY, CDR2 FYNNEI. The CDR3 is 16 residues long. J lost 1 base, V lost 6 bases, and 8 bases had no gene match.

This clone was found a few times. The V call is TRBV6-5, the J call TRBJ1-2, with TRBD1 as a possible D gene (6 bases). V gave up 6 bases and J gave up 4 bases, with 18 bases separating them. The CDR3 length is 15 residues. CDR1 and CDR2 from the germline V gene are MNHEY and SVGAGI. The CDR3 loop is CASSRLGAATYGYTF. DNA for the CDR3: TGTGCCAGCAGCCGTCTGGGGGCCGCGACCTATGGCTACACCTTC.

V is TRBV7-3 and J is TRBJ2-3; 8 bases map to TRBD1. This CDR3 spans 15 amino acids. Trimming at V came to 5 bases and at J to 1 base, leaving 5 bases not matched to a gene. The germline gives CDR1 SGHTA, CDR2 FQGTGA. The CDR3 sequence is CASSTGQGGTDTQYF. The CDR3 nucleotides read TGTGCCAGCAGCACAGGACAGGGTGGCACAGATACGCAGTATTTT.

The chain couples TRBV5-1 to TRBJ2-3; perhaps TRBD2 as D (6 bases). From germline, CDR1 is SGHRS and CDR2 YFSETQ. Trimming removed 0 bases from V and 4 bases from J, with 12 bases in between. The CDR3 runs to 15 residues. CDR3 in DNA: TGCGCCAGCAGCTTGGTCGGGAGTGTCGCAGATACGCAGTATTTT. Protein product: CASSLVGSVADTQYF.

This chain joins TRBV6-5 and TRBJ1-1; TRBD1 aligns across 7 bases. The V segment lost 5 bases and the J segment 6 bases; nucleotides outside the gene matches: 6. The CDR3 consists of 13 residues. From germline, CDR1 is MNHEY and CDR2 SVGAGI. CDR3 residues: CASSRQGVPEAFF. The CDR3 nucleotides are TGTGCCAGCAGTCGCCAGGGGGTCCCTGAAGCTTTCTTT.

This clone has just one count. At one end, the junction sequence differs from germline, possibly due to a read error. In nucleotides, the CDR3 is TGTGCCAGCTCAACAGACATGAAGACTGAAGCTTTCTTT. It is translated as CASSTDMKTEAFF. V and J are TRBV18 and TRBJ1-1; D gene ambiguous. Germline V lookup: CDR1 KGHSH, CDR2 LQKENI. This CDR3 has 13 residues.